This T cell receptor beta chain derives from a study of OX40 agonist ivuxolimab in advanced cancers. The assay was immunoSEQ multiplex PCR, and TCRdb's table has in-frame clones only and misses some. The sample has over 85,000 clones; 90% are singletons. CDR1 and CDR2 (germline): SGHRS, YFSETQ. The CDR3 consists of 14 residues. Trimming left V 1 base short and J 5 bases short, with 10 bases between. V is TRBV5-1 and J is TRBJ1-5, with D possibly matching TRBD1 (5 bases). The TCR sequence derives from an adult with an advanced solid tumor such as melanoma, head and neck, liver or kidney cancer. Sequenced here: CD4+ or CD8+ T cells sorted from blood, sampled in a trial of the OX40 agonist ivuxolimab. CDR3 sequence: CASSLTLGDQPQHF. The CDR3 bases are TGCGCCAGCAGCTTGACCTTGGGGGATCAGCCCCAGCATTTT.